These 25 T cell receptor beta chains were sequenced from one sample in a study of T cells after yellow fever vaccination (dated by TCRdb to about 2019). The treatment or condition label on this specimen signifies: live attenuated yellow fever vaccine strain. The library was prepared using 5' RACE. The sample was run on an Illumina HiSeq 2500. TCRdb redid the processing of the public reads, applying fastp at Q25 and MiXCR, and retained in-frame beta chains. Each entry merges the rows of one CDR3 protein and shows their most common DNA and genes. A total of a few hundred thousand distinct CDR3 sequences appear in this sample, 10% to 15% of them only once. Jointly, the top ten make up approximately 0.49% of the sample. The source was CD4+ T cells sorted from PBMCs, collected 45 days after the yellow fever booster vaccination. These receptors were collected from a man aged 30-40 years who received the YFV17D yellow fever vaccine.

This clonotype was observed at least ten times. The V call is TRBV12-3 or TRBV12-4, the J call TRBJ2-7; D is unclear. The CDR3 totals 14 residues. Trimming stripped 4 bases from V and 3 bases from J, with 13 bases between. CDR3 nucleotide sequence: TGTGCCAGCAGTTATATCGGCAGTCTCTACGAGCAGTACTTC. Translating it yields CASSYIGSLYEQYF.

The V gene is TRBV18, the J gene TRBJ1-1, with 7 bases aligning to TRBD1. Per germline, CDR1 KGHSH and CDR2 LQKENI. This CDR3 is built from 14 residues. The junction had 6 bases not matched to a gene; V was cut back by 3 bases and J by 5 bases. The CDR3 nucleotides are TGTGCCAGCTCACCGGGGACAGTAAAAACTGAAGCTTTCTTT. Protein sequence: CASSPGTVKTEAFF.

This clonotype was seen a few times. The chain combines TRBV24-1 with TRBJ2-3, with D possibly matching TRBD2 (6 bases). This CDR3 spans 15 amino acids. Trimming pared 1 base from V and 4 bases from J, leaving 11 bases between. In germline, CDR1 is KGHDR, CDR2 SFDVKD. This CDR3 is CATSDFRQRADTQYF. The CDR3 DNA follows: TGTGCCACCAGTGATTTCCGGCAGCGGGCAGATACGCAGTATTTT.

The V gene is TRBV5-1, the J gene TRBJ2-7, with D hard to call. V was cut by 5 bases and J by 0 bases, with 12 bases left in between. Germline CDR1 is SGHRS and CDR2 is YFSETQ. This CDR3 comprises 14 residues. This CDR3 is CASSGGWSSYEQYF. CDR3 sequence (DNA): TGCGCCAGCAGTGGCGGCTGGAGCTCCTACGAGCAGTACTTC.

The chain has TRBV2 and TRBJ2-5; 8 bases line up with TRBD2. Trimming took 6 bases from V and 3 from J; bases not matched to a gene: 0. Germline CDR1 SNHLY, CDR2 FYNNEI. The CDR3 totals 12 residues. The CDR3 DNA sequence: TGTGCCAGCAGGGGACTAGAAGAGACCCAGTACTTC. This encodes CASRGLEETQYF.

This clonotype was recorded a few times. The gene calls are TRBV20-1 and TRBJ1-1; D ambiguous. This CDR3 is built from 13 residues. Trimming stripped 6 bases from V and 2 bases from J, with 13 bases between. Per the germline V gene, CDR1 is DFQATT and CDR2 is SNEGSKA (reference sequence). The DNA of the CDR3 is TGCAGTGCCCAAAGGCGGACTAACACTGAAGCTTTCTTT. Its protein product is CSAQRRTNTEAFF.

This chain uses TRBV3-1 with TRBJ2-7; D is perhaps TRBD1 (6 bases). V was cut by 4 bases and J by 5 bases, with 15 bases left in between. Looked up from germline, CDR1 is LGHDT and CDR2 is YNNKEL (reference sequence). There are 14 residues in the CDR3. DNA of the CDR3: TGTGCCAGCAGCCGGGCAGGGGCTCATAACGAGCAGTACTTC. The encoded protein is CASSRAGAHNEQYF.

This clonotype was detected a few times. The chain uses TRBV12-3 or TRBV12-4 and TRBJ2-3, with TRBD2 as a possible D gene (5 bases). This CDR3 has 12 amino acids. With 6 bases removed from V and 9 bases from J, the gap between germline ends came to 13 bases. DNA for the CDR3: TGTGCCAGCAGGACCCCCCCGGGAACGCAGTATTTT. It yields the protein CASRTPPGTQYF.

The sample holds a few counts of this clonotype. This CDR3 reads CASLQPYRRSTRPSYEQYF. The CDR3 DNA follows: TGCGCCAGCTTACAACCTTACAGGAGATCTACAAGACCATCCTACGAGCAGTACTTC. The gene calls are TRBV5-1 and TRBJ2-7; D might be TRBD1 (5 bases). The CDR3 runs 19 residues. CDR1 SGHRS and CDR2 YFSETQ come from the germline V gene. V shed 7 bases and J shed 1 base, with 30 bases lying between them.

This clonotype was counted only a few times. The V and J genes are TRBV29-1 and TRBJ2-3; D unclear. The CDR3 consists of 11 residues. Germline V gene sequence: CDR1 SQVTM, CDR2 ANQGSEA. The CDR3 spells CSVVWADTQYF. The DNA for the CDR3 is TGCAGTGTCGTTTGGGCAGATACGCAGTATTTT.

The table lists this clonotype with a few counts. V gene TRBV28 combines with J gene TRBJ2-5; D assignment may be TRBD1 or TRBD2 (6 bases each). The length of the CDR3 is 14 residues. V was pared by 2 bases and J by 6 bases, with 13 bases between. CDR1 MDHEN and CDR2 SYDVKM come from the germline V gene. CDR3 sequence: CASSLGGGDKTQYF. The DNA for the CDR3 is TGTGCCAGCAGTTTAGGTGGCGGGGACAAGACCCAGTACTTC.

The rearrangement joins TRBV5-1 to TRBJ1-2; TRBD1 aligns across 7 bases. V shed 0 bases, J shed 4 bases, and the junction held 6 bases outside the gene matches. From germline, CDR1 is SGHRS and CDR2 YFSETQ. The CDR3 sequence is 15 residues long. CDR3: CASSLGDREAYGYTF. CDR3 coding DNA: TGCGCCAGCAGCTTGGGAGACAGGGAGGCCTATGGCTACACCTTC.

This clonotype has more than one count but fewer than ten. This chain uses TRBV7-2 with TRBJ2-1; a weak D match, TRBD1 (6 bases). V gave up 8 bases and J gave up 6 bases, with 17 bases separating them. CDR1 and CDR2 (germline): SGHTA, FQGNSA. CDR3 length: 14 residues. This CDR3 reads CASVRYREVNEQFF. In DNA form, the CDR3 reads TGTGCCAGCGTTCGGTACAGGGAAGTCAATGAGCAGTTCTTC.

The sample holds a few counts of this clonotype. This chain links TRBV12-3 or TRBV12-4 with TRBJ2-2, with TRBD1 matching 7 bases. V shed 6 bases and J 8 bases; nucleotides not matched to a gene: 6. This CDR3 has 13 residues. CDR3 DNA: TGTGCCAGCAGAGTGACAGGGCCAGGGGAGCTGTTTTTT. Translation gives CASRVTGPGELFF.

This clonotype was seen at least ten times. This sequence joins TRBV5-6 and TRBJ2-5; 12 bases line up with TRBD2. V was pared by 2 bases and J by 2 bases, with 4 bases of the junction left unmatched. This CDR3 spans 16 amino acids. Germline V lookup: CDR1 SGHDT, CDR2 YYEEEE. CDR3: CASSFRLAGVQETQYF. CDR3 sequence (DNA): TGTGCCAGCAGCTTCCGACTAGCGGGGGTTCAAGAGACCCAGTACTTC.

This chain uses TRBV11-2 with TRBJ2-1, with D perhaps matching TRBD2 (5 bases). Germline assignment: CDR1 SGHAT and CDR2 FQNNGV. The CDR3 spans 13 residues. V was shortened by 5 bases and J by 9 bases, with 14 bases between the two germline ends. CDR3 protein: CASSPPERPEQFF. CDR3 nucleotide sequence: TGTGCCAGCAGCCCCCCCGAGCGGCCTGAGCAGTTCTTC.

The V gene is TRBV5-1, the J gene TRBJ2-5; D not certain. Germline assignment: CDR1 SGHRS and CDR2 YFSETQ. V lost 1 base and J 1 base, leaving 11 bases between the germline ends. This CDR3 comprises 15 residues. For the CDR3, the DNA is TGCGCCAGCAGCTTGAGGGCAGGCCCCCAAGAGACCCAGTACTTC. Its protein is CASSLRAGPQETQYF.

This clonotype was counted a few times. The chain joins TRBV7-2 to TRBJ2-3; 8 positions agree with TRBD2. Germline CDR1 reads SGHTA; CDR2 reads FQGNSA. The CDR3 is 14 amino acids. Losses at the gene ends were 3 bases for V and 5 bases for J; bases not matched to a gene: 4. This CDR3 is CASSFSGMIDTQYF. CDR3 DNA: TGTGCCAGCAGCTTTAGCGGGATGATAGATACGCAGTATTTT.

The chain recombines TRBV5-1 with TRBJ2-7; 9 bases agree with TRBD1. This CDR3 region has 15 residues. V was pared by 3 bases and J by 3 bases, with 7 bases of the junction left unmatched. From germline, CDR1 is SGHRS and CDR2 YFSETQ. The CDR3 DNA reads TGCGCCAGCAGCTCCGACGGGGACAGGGTCTACGAGCAGTACTTC. This translates into CASSSDGDRVYEQYF.

The chain joins TRBV10-3 to TRBJ2-7, with 7 bases that match TRBD2. The CDR3 spans 15 residues. CDR1 is ENHRY and CDR2 is SYGVKD in the germline V gene. Trimming took 5 bases from V and 6 from J; bases not matched to a gene: 13. CDR3: CAISSSEGRGSEQYF. The CDR3 coding sequence is TGTGCCATCAGTAGTTCCGAGGGGAGGGGTTCCGAGCAGTACTTC.

This clonotype was detected only a few times. This chain links TRBV10-3 with TRBJ1-1; D unresolved. Per the germline V gene, CDR1 is ENHRY and CDR2 is SYGVKD. The CDR3 spans 14 residues. V shed 4 bases and J shed 1 base, with 10 bases lying between them. The CDR3 nucleotides read TGTGCCATCAGTGGCATAGTGGGGAACACTGAAGCTTTCTTT. This translates into CAISGIVGNTEAFF.

The chain uses TRBV5-1 and TRBJ2-5; a possible D gene is TRBD2 (6 bases). This CDR3 comprises 14 residues. The V and J ends lost 4 bases and 5 bases respectively, with 15 bases between them. Germline loops: CDR1 SGHRS, CDR2 YFSETQ. The CDR3 region is CASSHGGSQETQYF. Here the CDR3 DNA reads TGCGCCAGCAGCCACGGGGGATCCCAGGAGACCCAGTACTTC.

This chain connects TRBV3-1 to TRBJ2-3, with D maybe TRBD2 (5 bases). V was shortened by 11 bases and J by 0 bases, with 30 bases between the two germline ends. CDR3 size: 19 residues. CDR1 and CDR2 (germline): LGHDT, YNNKEL (reference sequence). This CDR3 reads CAFSRGGGSSLSSTDTQYF. DNA for the CDR3: TGTGCCTTCTCTCGGGGTGGCGGGTCGTCCCTTTCGAGCACAGATACGCAGTATTTT.

In its sample, this clonotype was seen a few times. This chain uses TRBV12-3 or TRBV12-4 with TRBJ2-1; D is unresolved. Trimming took off 8 bases at V and 4 bases at J, with 12 bases between the two ends. The CDR3 totals 13 residues. CDR3 nucleotide sequence: TGTGCCAGCGAGGCTAGTGGATACAATGAGCAGTTCTTC. Translating it yields CASEASGYNEQFF.

This clonotype showed up just a few times. This chain joins TRBV5-1 and TRBJ2-3; 7 bases map to TRBD2. Losses at the gene ends were 0 bases for V and 6 bases for J; bases not matched to a gene: 7. CDR1 SGHRS and CDR2 YFSETQ come from the germline V gene. This CDR3 region has 15 residues. This CDR3 is CASSLAGREMDTQYF. The DNA of the CDR3 is TGCGCCAGCAGCTTGGCTGGGCGGGAGATGGATACGCAGTATTTT. The entire variable domain, with the rest obtained from reference TRBV5-1 and TRBJ2-3, is as follows: KAGVTQTPRYLIKTRGQQVTLSCSPISGHRSVSWYQQTPGQGLQFLFEYFSETQRNKGNFPGRFSGRQFSNSRSEMNVSTLELGDSALYLCASSLAGREMDTQYFGPGTRLTVL.